This T cell receptor (beta chain) stems from a study of T cell repertoires in aging, cancer and after chemotherapy. Germline CDR1 WNHNN, CDR2 SYGVQD (reference sequence). The CDR3 spans 15 residues. Trimming removed 4 bases from V and 0 bases from J; junction bases left unmatched: 4. This clonotype has a handful of counts. Peripheral blood genomic DNA, not sorted cells or RNA, was the template. A mixed TRB-A/B primer pool amplified rearranged TRB by multiplex touch-down PCR. TCRdb fed the multiplex PCR reads into MiXCR, producing one record per CDR3 protein. The sample yields over 2,000 distinct CDR3 sequences, roughly 30% seen once.

The clonotype originates from a human donor with a solid tumor. This chain uses TRBV10-1 with TRBJ2-3, with 7 bases identical to TRBD1. Source material: blood. The CDR3 loop reads CASSVGQASTDTQYF. The CDR3 DNA sequence: TGCGCCAGCAGTGTCGGACAGGCCAGCACAGATACGCAGTATTTT.